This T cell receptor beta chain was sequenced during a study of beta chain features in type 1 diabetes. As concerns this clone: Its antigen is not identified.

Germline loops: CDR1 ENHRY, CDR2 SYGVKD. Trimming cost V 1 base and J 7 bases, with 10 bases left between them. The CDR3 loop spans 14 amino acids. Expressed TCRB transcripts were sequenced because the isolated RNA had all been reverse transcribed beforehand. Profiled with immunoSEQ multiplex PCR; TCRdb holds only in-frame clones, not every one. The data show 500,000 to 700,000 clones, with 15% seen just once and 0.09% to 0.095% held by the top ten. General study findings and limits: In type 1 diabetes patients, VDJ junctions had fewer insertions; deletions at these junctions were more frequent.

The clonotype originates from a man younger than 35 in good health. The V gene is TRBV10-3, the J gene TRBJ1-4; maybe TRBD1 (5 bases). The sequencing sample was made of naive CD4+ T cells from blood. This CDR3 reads CAISELSQGEKLFF. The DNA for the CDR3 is TGTGCCATCAGTGAGTTATCCCAGGGTGAAAAACTGTTTTTT.